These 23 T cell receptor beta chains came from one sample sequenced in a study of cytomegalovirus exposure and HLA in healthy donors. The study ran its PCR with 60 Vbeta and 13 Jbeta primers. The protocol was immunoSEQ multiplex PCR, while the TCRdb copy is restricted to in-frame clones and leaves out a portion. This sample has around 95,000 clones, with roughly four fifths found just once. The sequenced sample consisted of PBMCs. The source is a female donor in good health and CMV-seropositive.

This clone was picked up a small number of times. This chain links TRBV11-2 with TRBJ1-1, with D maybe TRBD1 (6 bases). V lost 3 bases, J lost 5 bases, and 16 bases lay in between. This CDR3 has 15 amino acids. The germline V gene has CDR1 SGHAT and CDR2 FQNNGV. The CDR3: CASSLSPQGLTEAFF. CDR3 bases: TGTGCCAGCAGCTTGTCGCCGCAGGGGCTTACTGAAGCTTTCTTT.

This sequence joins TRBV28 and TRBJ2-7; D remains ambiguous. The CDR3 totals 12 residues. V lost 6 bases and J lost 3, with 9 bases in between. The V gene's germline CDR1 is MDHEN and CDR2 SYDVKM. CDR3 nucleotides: TGTGCCAGCAGCATACAGATCTACGAGCAGTACTTC. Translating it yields CASSIQIYEQYF.

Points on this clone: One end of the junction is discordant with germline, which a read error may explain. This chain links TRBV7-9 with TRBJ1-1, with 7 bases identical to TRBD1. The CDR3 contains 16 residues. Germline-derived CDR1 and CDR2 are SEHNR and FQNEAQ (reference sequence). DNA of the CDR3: TGTTCCAGCAGCTTACCGCTCGGGACAGTGAACACTGAAGCTTTCTTT. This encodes CSSSLPLGTVNTEAFF.

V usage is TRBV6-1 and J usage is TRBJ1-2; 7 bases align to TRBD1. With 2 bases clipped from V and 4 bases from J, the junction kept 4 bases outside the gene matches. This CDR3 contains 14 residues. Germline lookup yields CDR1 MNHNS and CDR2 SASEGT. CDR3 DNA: TGTGCCAGCAGTGAACGGCAGGGGGGCTATGGCTACACCTTC. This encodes CASSERQGGYGYTF.

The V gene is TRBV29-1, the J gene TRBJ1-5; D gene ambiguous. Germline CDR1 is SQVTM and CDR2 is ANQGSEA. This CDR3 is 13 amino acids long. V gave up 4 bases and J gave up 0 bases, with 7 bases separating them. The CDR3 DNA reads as TGCAGCGTTGGGGAGTCTAGCAATCAGCCCCAGCATTTT. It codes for CSVGESSNQPQHF.

The CDR3, as DNA: TGTGCCAGCTGGACAGGGGTTACCGGGGAGCTGTTTTTT. Amino acids: CASWTGVTGELFF. V usage is TRBV19 and J usage is TRBJ2-2; 9 bases are a match to TRBD1. The CDR3 covers 13 residues. Trimming took 9 bases from V and 5 from J; bases not matched to a gene: 4. Germline V gene data show CDR1 as LNHDA and CDR2 as SQIVND (reference sequence).

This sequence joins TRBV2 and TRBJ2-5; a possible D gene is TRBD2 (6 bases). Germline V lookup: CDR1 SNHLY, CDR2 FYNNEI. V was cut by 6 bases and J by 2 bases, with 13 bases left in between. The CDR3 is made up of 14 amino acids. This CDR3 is CASRGTLLQETQYF. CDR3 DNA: TGTGCCAGCAGAGGGACTCTCCTACAAGAGACCCAGTACTTC.

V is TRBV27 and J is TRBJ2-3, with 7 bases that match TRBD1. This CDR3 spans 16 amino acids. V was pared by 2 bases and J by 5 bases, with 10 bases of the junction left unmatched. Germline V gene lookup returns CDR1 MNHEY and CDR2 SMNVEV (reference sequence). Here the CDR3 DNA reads TGTGCCAGCAGTTTAGTGGCACAGGGGTTCGGAGATACGCAGTATTTT. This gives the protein CASSLVAQGFGDTQYF.

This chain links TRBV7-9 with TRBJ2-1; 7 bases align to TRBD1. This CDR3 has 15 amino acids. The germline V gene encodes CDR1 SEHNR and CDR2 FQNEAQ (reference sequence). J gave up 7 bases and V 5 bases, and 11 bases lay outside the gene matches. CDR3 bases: TGTGCCAGCAGCGAGGGGACAGTAGGAGGAAATGAGCAGTTCTTC. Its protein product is CASSEGTVGGNEQFF. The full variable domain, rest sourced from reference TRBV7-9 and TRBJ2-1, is DTGVSQNPRHKITKRGQNVTFRCDPISEHNRLYWYRQTLGQGPEFLTYFQNEAQLEKSRLLSDRFSAERPKGSFSTLEIQRTEQGDSAMYLCASSEGTVGGNEQFFGPGTRLTVL.

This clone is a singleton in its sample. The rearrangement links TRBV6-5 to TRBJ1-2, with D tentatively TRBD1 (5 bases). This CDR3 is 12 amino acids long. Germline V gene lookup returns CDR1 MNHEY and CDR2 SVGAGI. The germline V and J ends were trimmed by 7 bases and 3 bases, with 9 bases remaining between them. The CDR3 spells CASKDSDYGYTF. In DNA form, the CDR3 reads TGTGCCAGCAAAGACAGCGACTATGGCTACACCTTC.

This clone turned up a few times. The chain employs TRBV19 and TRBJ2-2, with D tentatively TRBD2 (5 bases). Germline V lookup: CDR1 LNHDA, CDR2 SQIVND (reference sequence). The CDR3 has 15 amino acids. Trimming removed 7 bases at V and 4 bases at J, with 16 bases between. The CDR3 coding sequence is TGTGCCAGTACCCGACAACTAGTGGGCACCGGGGAGCTGTTTTTT. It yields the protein CASTRQLVGTGELFF.

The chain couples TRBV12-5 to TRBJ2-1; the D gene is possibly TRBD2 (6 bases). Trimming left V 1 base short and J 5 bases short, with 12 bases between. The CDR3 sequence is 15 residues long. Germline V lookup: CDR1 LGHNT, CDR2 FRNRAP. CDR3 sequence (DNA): TGTGCTAGTGGTTTGGCCGGGAGCAACGACAATGAGCAGTTCTTC. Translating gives CASGLAGSNDNEQFF.

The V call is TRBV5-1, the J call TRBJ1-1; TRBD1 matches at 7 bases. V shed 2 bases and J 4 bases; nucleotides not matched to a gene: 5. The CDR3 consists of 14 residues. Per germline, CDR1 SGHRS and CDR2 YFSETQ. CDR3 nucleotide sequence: TGCGCCAGCAGCTTCTCGACAGGGACCACTGAAGCTTTCTTT. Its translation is CASSFSTGTTEAFF.

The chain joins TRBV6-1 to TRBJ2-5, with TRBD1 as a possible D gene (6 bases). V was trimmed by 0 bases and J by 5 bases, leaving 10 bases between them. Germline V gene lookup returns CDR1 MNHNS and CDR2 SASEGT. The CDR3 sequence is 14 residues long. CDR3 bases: TGTGCCAGCAGTGAAGCGGCAGGGGAGGAGACCCAGTACTTC. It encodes CASSEAAGEETQYF.

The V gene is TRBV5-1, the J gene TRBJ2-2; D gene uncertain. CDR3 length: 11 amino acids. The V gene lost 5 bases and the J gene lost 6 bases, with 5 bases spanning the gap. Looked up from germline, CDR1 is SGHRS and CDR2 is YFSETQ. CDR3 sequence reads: CASRTAGELFF. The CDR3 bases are TGCGCCAGCAGAACGGCCGGGGAGCTGTTTTTT.

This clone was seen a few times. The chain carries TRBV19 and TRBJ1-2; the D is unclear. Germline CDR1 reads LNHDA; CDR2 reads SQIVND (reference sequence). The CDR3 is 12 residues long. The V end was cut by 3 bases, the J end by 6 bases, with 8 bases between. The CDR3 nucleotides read TGTGCCAGTAGTATCTATCGAGATGGCTACACCTTC. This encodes CASSIYRDGYTF.

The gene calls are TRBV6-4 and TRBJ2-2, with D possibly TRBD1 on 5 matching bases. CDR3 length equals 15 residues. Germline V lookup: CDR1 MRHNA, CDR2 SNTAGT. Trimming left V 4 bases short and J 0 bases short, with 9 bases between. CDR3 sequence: CASSVQGPNTGELFF. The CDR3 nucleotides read TGTGCCAGCAGTGTTCAGGGCCCGAACACCGGGGAGCTGTTTTTT.

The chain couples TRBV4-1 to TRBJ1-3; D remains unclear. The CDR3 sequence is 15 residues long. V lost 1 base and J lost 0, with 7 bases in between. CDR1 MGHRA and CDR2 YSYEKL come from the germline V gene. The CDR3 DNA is TGCGCCAGCAGCCAAGTCCAGGACTCTGGAAACACCATATATTTT. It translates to CASSQVQDSGNTIYF.

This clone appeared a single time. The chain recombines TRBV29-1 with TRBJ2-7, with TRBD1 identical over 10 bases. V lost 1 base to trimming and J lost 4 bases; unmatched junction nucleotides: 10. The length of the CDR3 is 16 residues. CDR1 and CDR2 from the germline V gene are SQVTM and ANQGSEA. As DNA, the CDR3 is TGCAGCGTTGAAGGCCGACGACAGGGGGCTGGTTACGAGCAGTACTTC. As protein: CSVEGRRQGAGYEQYF.

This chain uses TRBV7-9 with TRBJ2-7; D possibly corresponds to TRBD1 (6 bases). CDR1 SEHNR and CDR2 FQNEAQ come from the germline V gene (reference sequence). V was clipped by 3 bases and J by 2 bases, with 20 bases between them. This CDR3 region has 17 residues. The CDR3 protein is CASSFSPPGHRPYEQYF. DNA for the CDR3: TGTGCCAGCAGCTTCTCACCGCCGGGACATCGCCCCTACGAGCAGTACTTC.

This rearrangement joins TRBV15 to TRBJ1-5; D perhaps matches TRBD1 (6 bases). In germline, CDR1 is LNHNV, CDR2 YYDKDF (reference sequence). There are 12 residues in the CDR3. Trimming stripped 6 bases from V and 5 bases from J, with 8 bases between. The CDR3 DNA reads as TGTGCCACCAGACAGGGAGATCAGCCCCAGCATTTT. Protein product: CATRQGDQPQHF.

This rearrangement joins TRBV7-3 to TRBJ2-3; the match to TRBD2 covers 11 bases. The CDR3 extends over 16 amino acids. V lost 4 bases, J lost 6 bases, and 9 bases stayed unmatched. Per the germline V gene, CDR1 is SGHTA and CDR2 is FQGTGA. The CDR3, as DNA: TGTGCCAGCAGCTCCCGGACTAGCGGGTTAAGGGATACGCAGTATTTT. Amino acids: CASSSRTSGLRDTQYF.

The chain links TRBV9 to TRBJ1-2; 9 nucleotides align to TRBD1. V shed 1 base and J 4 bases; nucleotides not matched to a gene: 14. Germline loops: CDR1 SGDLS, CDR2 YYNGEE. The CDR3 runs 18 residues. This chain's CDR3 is CASSVTPAQGAQAYGYTF. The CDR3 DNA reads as TGTGCCAGCAGCGTAACTCCGGCACAGGGGGCGCAGGCCTATGGCTACACCTTC. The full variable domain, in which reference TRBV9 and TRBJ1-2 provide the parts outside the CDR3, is DSGVTQTPKHLITATGQRVTLRCSPRSGDLSVYWYQQSLDQGLQFLIQYYNGEERAKGNILERFSAQQFPDLHSELNLSSLELGDSALYFCASSVTPAQGAQAYGYTFGSGTRLTVV.